This TCR beta chain was identified during a study of human T cells and chemical hapten exposure. As for the study in general: From small differences in pooled library volume came most of the variation in per-sample TCR yields. Regarding the study as a whole: TCRs above 1 in 1000 frequency stayed constant with DPC sensitization.

CDR1 and CDR2 (germline): LGHNA, YSLEER. CDR3 size: 16 residues. Trimming stripped 1 base from V and 0 bases from J, with 10 bases between. The table lists this clonotype with many counts. Its antigen is unknown. The template was total RNA from unfractionated whole blood. Each cDNA molecule in the library carried unique molecular identifiers. As handled by the study authors: From about 20,000 to 690,000 TCRs were found per sample, with a median of about 96,000. TCRdb processed the 5' RACE reads anew with MiXCR; each CDR3 protein has one entry. These V and J calls originate from TCRdb's pipeline instead of the authors' own analysis. The repertoire has tens of thousands of distinct CDR3 sequences, roughly 8% of them found once; the top ten carry under 2.5%.

The gene calls are TRBV4-3 and TRBJ2-1; D gene uncertain. This clonotype originated in a male donor in good health. CDR3 sequence: CASSQVIGPSYNEQFF. In nucleotides, the CDR3 is TGCGCCAGCAGCCAAGTAATCGGGCCCTCCTACAATGAGCAGTTCTTC.